This entry lists 26 T cell receptor beta chains sequenced from one sample in a study of T cell clones after liver transplantation. Using immunoSEQ multiplex PCR, the repertoire was profiled, and TCRdb retains in-frame clones only, with some absent. The sample records roughly 100,000 clones, 75% to 85% being singletons. This sample comprised CD4+ T cells from blood, obtained before liver transplant. The source is a human donor who received a liver transplant.

This sequence joins TRBV6-9 and TRBJ1-3; no definite D call. The CDR3 length is 15 residues. V lost 3 bases to trimming and J lost 0 bases, with 9 bases between them. Germline loops: CDR1 MNHGY, CDR2 SVAAGI. The CDR3 is CASSYGSTSGNTIYF. The DNA for the CDR3 is TGTGCCAGCAGTTACGGTTCGACCTCTGGAAACACCATATATTTT.

The chain recombines TRBV6-5 with TRBJ1-2, with D unresolved. CDR3 length: 16 residues. CDR1 and CDR2 (germline): MNHEY, SVGAGI. V was cut by 4 bases and J by 4 bases, with 19 bases left in between. The CDR3 spells CASSSLSLIGSYGYTF. DNA for the CDR3: TGTGCCAGCAGTTCTTTAAGCCTCATTGGGTCCTATGGCTACACCTTC.

V is TRBV29-1 and J is TRBJ2-3; the D call may be TRBD1 or TRBD2 (6 bases each). Germline lookup yields CDR1 SQVTM and CDR2 ANQGSEA. V gave up 6 bases and J gave up 2 bases, with 15 bases separating them. This CDR3 contains 14 residues. The CDR3 DNA reads as TGCAGCGTGGGGGCGAGCGGGTACACAGATACGCAGTATTTT. Its translation is CSVGASGYTDTQYF.

The DNA of the CDR3 is TGTGCCAGCAGCTGGGGACTAGCGGGGGGCACCGGGGAGCTGTTTTTT. Amino acid sequence: CASSWGLAGGTGELFF. The chain combines TRBV5-4 with TRBJ2-2, with TRBD2 matching over 15 bases. This CDR3 has 16 amino acids. Germline CDR1 SGHNT, CDR2 YYREEE (reference sequence). J was trimmed by 4 bases and V by 3 bases; bases with no gene match: 1.

This clone was seen a handful of times. The chain links TRBV19 to TRBJ2-2; the match to TRBD2 covers 7 bases. This CDR3 comprises 15 residues. The germline V gene has CDR1 LNHDA and CDR2 SQIVND (reference sequence). The ends lost 4 bases at V and 5 bases at J; junction bases unmatched: 7. This chain's CDR3 is CASSRGTTRTGELFF. The CDR3 coding sequence is TGTGCCAGTAGTAGGGGGACTACCCGTACCGGGGAGCTGTTTTTT.

The rearrangement uses TRBV4-1 and TRBJ1-2; 8 nucleotides line up with TRBD1. The CDR3 has 16 residues. Germline CDR1 MGHRA, CDR2 YSYEKL. The V segment lost 1 base and the J segment 6 bases; nucleotides outside the gene matches: 10. The CDR3 region is CASSQVSGGSKDGYTF. CDR3 in DNA: TGCGCCAGCAGCCAAGTTTCAGGGGGCTCCAAAGATGGCTACACCTTC.

V and J are TRBV15 and TRBJ2-7, with TRBD1 identical over 8 bases. The CDR3 is made up of 17 amino acids. In germline, CDR1 is LNHNV, CDR2 YYDKDF (reference sequence). Trimming removed 1 base from V and 2 bases from J; junction bases left unmatched: 10. CDR3 loop: CATSRGPPTGVAYEQYF. The CDR3 DNA is TGTGCCACCAGCAGAGGCCCCCCGACAGGGGTGGCCTACGAGCAGTACTTC.

This chain links TRBV10-2 with TRBJ1-5; D not certain. Germline assignment: CDR1 WSHSY and CDR2 SAAADI. The V gene lost 7 bases and the J gene lost 0 bases, with 13 bases spanning the gap. This CDR3 has 15 amino acids. CDR3 protein: CASTGGINSNQPQHF. The CDR3 bases are TGCGCCAGCACGGGTGGGATTAATAGCAATCAGCCCCAGCATTTT.

The CDR3 region has the DNA TGCGCCAGCAGCCTAAACAGGGGTTTGTTGACTGAAGCTTTCTTT. This gives the protein CASSLNRGLLTEAFF. The chain is built from TRBV5-1 and TRBJ1-1, with TRBD1 matching over 7 bases. The V and J ends lost 4 bases and 5 bases, in that order; junction bases with no gene match: 11. Germline V gene sequence: CDR1 SGHRS, CDR2 YFSETQ. CDR3 length: 15 residues. Complete variable domain (other parts from reference TRBV5-1 and TRBJ1-1): KAGVTQTPRYLIKTRGQQVTLSCSPISGHRSVSWYQQTPGQGLQFLFEYFSETQRNKGNFPGRFSGRQFSNSRSEMNVSTLELGDSALYLCASSLNRGLLTEAFFGQGTRLTVV.

The chain carries TRBV29-1 and TRBJ1-3, with 12 nucleotides matching TRBD1. The CDR3 consists of 16 residues. Germline assignment: CDR1 SQVTM and CDR2 ANQGSEA. V was pared by 5 bases and J by 4 bases, with 9 bases of the junction left unmatched. The CDR3 DNA reads TGCAGCGTTTGGTCCGGGACAGGGGGCACAGGAAACACCATATATTTT. Protein product: CSVWSGTGGTGNTIYF.

The gene calls are TRBV27 and TRBJ1-3; TRBD1 matches at 9 bases. The CDR3 runs 15 residues. Germline lookup yields CDR1 MNHEY and CDR2 SMNVEV (reference sequence). V trimming: 5 bases; J trimming: 3 bases; junction bases outside the gene matches: 5. This CDR3 is CASSQNRGLGNTIYF. CDR3 nucleotide sequence: TGTGCCAGCAGTCAGAACAGGGGGCTTGGAAACACCATATATTTT.

V gene TRBV27 combines with J gene TRBJ1-5, with a weak D call TRBD1 (6 bases). The CDR3 runs to 15 residues. Trimming took 6 bases from V and 6 from J, leaving 18 bases between them. CDR1 is MNHEY and CDR2 is SMNVEV in the germline V gene (reference sequence). The CDR3 DNA is TGTGCCAGCAGGGTCACGGGGGGGCGCGGTCAGCCCCAGCATTTT. It codes for CASRVTGGRGQPQHF.

The chain combines TRBV11-1 with TRBJ2-7; TRBD2 agrees at 11 bases. Germline CDR1 is SGHAT and CDR2 is FQDESV (reference sequence). CDR3 length: 14 amino acids. With V trimmed by 2 bases and J by 7 bases, 4 bases remained unmatched. The CDR3 DNA is TGTGCCAGCAGCTTACTAGCGGGAGGCGGGGAGCAGTACTTC. Its translation: CASSLLAGGGEQYF.

The DNA for the CDR3 is TGTGCCAGCAGCGTAGCTGGGGTAAGGAACACTGAAGCTTTCTTT. Its protein is CASSVAGVRNTEAFF. The chain couples TRBV9 to TRBJ1-1; D not certain. The CDR3 spans 15 residues. V lost 0 bases and J 1 base, leaving 10 bases between the germline ends. The germline CDR1 and CDR2 sequences are SGDLS and YYNGEE.

The chain uses TRBV9 and TRBJ2-7; the D gene is possibly TRBD1 (5 bases). The V end lost 1 base, the J end lost 0 bases, and 17 bases lay between the germline ends. Germline CDR1 reads SGDLS; CDR2 reads YYNGEE. The CDR3 is 17 residues long. The CDR3 loop is CASSVSIGASSSYEQYF. The CDR3 coding sequence is TGTGCCAGCAGCGTAAGTATAGGGGCTTCGAGCTCCTACGAGCAGTACTTC.

This rearrangement joins TRBV5-1 to TRBJ2-7; 10 bases line up with TRBD1. CDR3 length equals 14 residues. The trim removed 3 bases at V and 5 bases at J, leaving 5 bases unmatched. Germline CDR1 SGHRS, CDR2 YFSETQ. For the CDR3, the DNA is TGCGCCAGCAGCTCCTGGACAGGGGGGGACGAGCAGTACTTC. It specifies CASSSWTGGDEQYF.

The chain employs TRBV28 and TRBJ2-7, with 8 positions matching TRBD1. The CDR3 consists of 14 residues. The germline V gene has CDR1 MDHEN and CDR2 SYDVKM. The junction had 8 bases not matched to a gene; V was cut back by 7 bases and J by 3 bases. The CDR3 spells CASTRGDRRYEQYF. The CDR3 DNA is TGTGCCAGCACCCGAGGGGACAGGCGCTACGAGCAGTACTTC.

The chain has TRBV2 and TRBJ2-4; possible D gene TRBD2, 5 bases. The germline gives CDR1 SNHLY, CDR2 FYNNEI. Trimming cost V 0 bases and J 6 bases, with 12 bases left between them. The CDR3 has 15 residues. The chain's CDR3 is CASSEALGLANIQYF. The DNA of the CDR3 is TGTGCCAGCAGTGAAGCGCTAGGGCTAGCAAACATTCAGTACTTC.

This clone was detected a few times. The chain recombines TRBV18 with TRBJ2-6; TRBD2 agrees at 9 bases. Germline CDR1 KGHSH, CDR2 LQKENI. The CDR3 has 17 amino acids. Losses at the gene ends were 4 bases for V and 0 bases for J; bases not matched to a gene: 4. CDR3 bases: TGTGCCAGCTCACGGAGGACTAGCGACTCTGGGGCCAACGTCCTGACTTTC. Translation gives CASSRRTSDSGANVLTF. The full variable domain, rest sourced from reference TRBV18 and TRBJ2-6, is NAGVMQNPRHLVRRRGQEARLRCSPMKGHSHVYWYRQLPEEGLKFMVYLQKENIIDESGMPKERFSAEFPKEGPSILRIQQVVRGDSAAYFCASSRRTSDSGANVLTFGAGSRLTVL.

The CDR3: CASSLAGGLRNQPQHF. The CDR3 DNA is TGTGCCAGCAGTTTAGCAGGGGGCTTACGCAATCAGCCCCAGCATTTT. The chain links TRBV27 to TRBJ1-5; TRBD1 matches 8 bases. The CDR3 is 16 amino acids. Germline V gives CDR1 MNHEY, CDR2 SMNVEV (reference sequence). Losses at the gene ends were 2 bases for V and 2 bases for J; bases not matched to a gene: 5.

Written as DNA, the CDR3 is TGTGCCAGTAGTCGCAGGGGCTCGGACACAGATACGCAGTATTTT. Its protein product is CASSRRGSDTDTQYF. The gene calls are TRBV19 and TRBJ2-3, with D possibly matching TRBD1 (6 bases). With 5 bases removed from V and 2 bases from J, the gap between germline ends came to 14 bases. Germline assignment: CDR1 LNHDA and CDR2 SQIVND (reference sequence). The CDR3 sequence is 15 residues long.

Here the CDR3 reads CASSYGGAGQPQHF. Here the CDR3 DNA reads TGTGCCAGCAGTTACGGGGGCGCAGGGCAGCCCCAGCATTTT. The V and J genes are TRBV6-5 and TRBJ1-5, with TRBD1 as a possible D gene (6 bases). Germline V gene sequence: CDR1 MNHEY, CDR2 SVGAGI. V lost 2 bases to trimming and J lost 7 bases, with 12 bases between them. The CDR3 covers 14 residues.

The rearrangement joins TRBV7-2 to TRBJ2-1, with 10 positions matching TRBD1. The junction had 10 bases not matched to a gene; V was cut back by 5 bases and J by 9 bases. Germline V gene lookup returns CDR1 SGHTA and CDR2 FQGNSA. The CDR3 is 15 amino acids. The CDR3: CASSGPGQGIVEQFF. The CDR3 DNA sequence: TGTGCCAGCAGCGGACCGGGACAGGGGATTGTTGAGCAGTTCTTC. Combining the CDR3 with reference TRBV7-2 and TRBJ2-1 gives the whole variable domain GAGVSQSPSNKVTEKGKDVELRCDPISGHTALYWYRQSLGQGLEFLIYFQGNSAPDKSGLPSDRFSAERTGGSVSTLTIQRTQQEDSAVYLCASSGPGQGIVEQFFGPGTRLTVL.

This chain joins TRBV5-1 and TRBJ2-1; maybe TRBD1 (7 bases). The CDR3 is 14 residues long. The V and J ends lost 7 bases and 7 bases respectively, with 18 bases between them. The germline CDR1 and CDR2 sequences are SGHRS and YFSETQ. CDR3 region: CASGLGGGANEQFF. The CDR3 coding sequence is TGCGCCAGCGGCCTCGGAGGGGGCGCAAATGAGCAGTTCTTC. Looking up the rest from reference TRBV5-1 and TRBJ2-1 gives the full variable domain: KAGVTQTPRYLIKTRGQQVTLSCSPISGHRSVSWYQQTPGQGLQFLFEYFSETQRNKGNFPGRFSGRQFSNSRSEMNVSTLELGDSALYLCASGLGGGANEQFFGPGTRLTVL.

The chain carries TRBV27 and TRBJ2-5; TRBD2 aligns across 10 bases. V was pared by 7 bases and J by 5 bases, with 7 bases of the junction left unmatched. The length of the CDR3 is 14 residues. Germline V lookup: CDR1 MNHEY, CDR2 SMNVEV (reference sequence). The CDR3 is CASKRAGGRETQYF. The CDR3 nucleotides read TGTGCCAGCAAACGAGCGGGGGGGCGCGAGACCCAGTACTTC.

A few counts support this clone. V is TRBV7-3 and J is TRBJ2-1; 9 nucleotides align to TRBD2. The CDR3 contains 12 residues. Germline CDR1 reads SGHTA; CDR2 reads FQGTGA. For the CDR3, the DNA is TGTGCATCGGGAGCGGGAGGCGATGAGCAGTTCTTC. This translates into CASGAGGDEQFF.